The 29 T cell receptor beta chains given below trace back to one sample, sequenced in a study of low-dose radiotherapy and immunotherapy resistance in tumors (dated by TCRdb to 2021 to 2024). The sample's time point label, decoded: before trial treatment. The listed sequencing device is Illumina HiSeq 2500. First-strand cDNA was synthesized with Superscript III and a set of TRAV- and TRBV-specific primers, covering both TCRalpha and TCRbeta chains. TCRs were amplified for 20 PCR cycles with Phusion, using a constant-region primer paired with the adapter attached to the V primers. TCRdb reworked the public reads: Q25 trimming with fastp, MiXCR clone assembly, productive beta chains retained. Every CDR3 protein is listed once, alongside the most common genes and DNA of its rows. Counted in this sample were about 39,000 distinct CDR3 sequences; roughly 28% of them appeared once. 3.5% to 4.5% of the sample rests with the top ten.

This sample comprised PBMCs, obtained before treatment. The receptors shown here come from a male donor with gallbladder cancer.

This clonotype has only one observation. The J gene is TRBJ2-7, the V gene TRBV2, with TRBD2 as a possible D gene (6 bases). The CDR3 consists of 16 residues. Germline values: CDR1 SNHLY, CDR2 FYNNEI. The V and J ends lost 4 bases and 0 bases respectively, with 16 bases between them. The CDR3 DNA is TGTGCCAGCAGTGGGGGGACGTGGCGGGACTCCTACGAGCAGTACTTC. Protein: CASSGGTWRDSYEQYF.

This clonotype was recorded at least ten times. This chain joins TRBV5-1 and TRBJ1-2; 8 bases are a match to TRBD1. Looked up from germline, CDR1 is SGHRS and CDR2 is YFSETQ. The CDR3 runs to 12 residues. V lost 4 bases, J lost 7 bases, and 3 bases stayed unmatched. The CDR3 protein is CASSIDRGGYTF. DNA for the CDR3: TGCGCCAGCAGCATCGACAGGGGTGGCTACACCTTC.

Concerning this clonotype itself: With a far larger clone one base away, a read error is the likely cause. The rearrangement links TRBV7-6 to TRBJ1-1, with no clear D. The CDR3 sequence is 13 residues long. Germline CDR1 reads SGHVS; CDR2 reads FNYEAQ. V was clipped by 5 bases and J by 1 base, with 8 bases between them. CDR3 sequence reads: CASSPRQNTEAFF. CDR3 coding DNA: TGTGCCAGCAGCCCCAGACAGAACACTGAAGCTTTCTTT.

The chain links TRBV6-5 to TRBJ2-7; 10 bases are shared with TRBD2. Germline assignment: CDR1 MNHEY and CDR2 SVGAGI. Unmatched junction bases numbered 9, after V lost 4 bases and J lost 3 bases. The length of the CDR3 is 16 residues. In nucleotides, the CDR3 is TGTGCCAGCAGTTCCCCTGCCCTAGCGGGAGACTACGAGCAGTACTTC. The encoded protein is CASSSPALAGDYEQYF.

This clonotype was seen many times. The genes are TRBV7-9 and TRBJ2-5; D unclear. The CDR3 has 15 residues. V was cut by 6 bases and J by 0 bases, with 14 bases left in between. Germline V CDR1 and CDR2: SEHNR, FQNEAQ (reference sequence). CDR3 nucleotides: TGTGCCAGCAGTCCCTCCGGGCCCTACCAAGAGACCCAGTACTTC. Translated: CASSPSGPYQETQYF. The full variable domain, its missing parts supplied by reference TRBV7-9 and TRBJ2-5, is DTGVSQNPRHKITKRGQNVTFRCDPISEHNRLYWYRQTLGQGPEFLTYFQNEAQLEKSRLLSDRFSAERPKGSFSTLEIQRTEQGDSAMYLCASSPSGPYQETQYFGPGTRLLVL.

This clonotype was counted at least ten times. The chain uses TRBV28 and TRBJ1-5; TRBD1 matches at 10 bases. CDR1 is MDHEN, CDR2 SYDVKM, per germline. Trimming at V came to 5 bases and at J to 0 bases, leaving 7 bases not matched to a gene. CDR3 length: 17 residues. CDR3: CASSNSGQGYSNQPQHF. CDR3 DNA: TGTGCCAGCAGTAATTCGGGACAGGGGTATAGCAATCAGCCCCAGCATTTT.

The CDR3: CASSSGTSQYF. The CDR3 DNA is TGTGCCAGCAGTTCGGGGACGTCGCAGTATTTT. V gene TRBV6-2 or TRBV6-3 combines with J gene TRBJ2-3; D is perhaps TRBD1 or TRBD2 (5 bases each). V lost 4 bases and J 10 bases, leaving 9 bases between the germline ends. The CDR3 has 11 amino acids. Germline values: CDR1 MNHEY, CDR2 SVGEGT.

Of note for this clonotype: Given the absence of the conserved phenylalanine or tryptophan at the CDR3 end, a read error is likely. In nucleotides, the CDR3 is TGTGCCAGCAGCTTGGGTGCCGGACATCTCACAGATACGCAGTATTTG. Translated: CASSLGAGHLTDTQYL. This chain links TRBV11-2 with TRBJ2-3; D possibly corresponds to TRBD1 (5 bases). The V gene's germline CDR1 is SGHAT and CDR2 FQNNGV. This CDR3 has 16 amino acids. Trimming shortened V by 3 bases and J by 2 bases, and 15 bases separated the two germline ends.

This clonotype was seen only a few times. V gene TRBV7-9 combines with J gene TRBJ2-5; D gene uncertain. CDR3 length equals 15 residues. The germline V gene encodes CDR1 SEHNR and CDR2 FQNEAQ (reference sequence). V lost 3 bases and J 1 base, leaving 12 bases between the germline ends. CDR3 amino acids: CASSFSPTIQETQYF. CDR3 DNA: TGTGCCAGCAGCTTCTCACCCACAATCCAAGAGACCCAGTACTTC.

This clonotype has at least ten counts. The chain combines TRBV10-2 with TRBJ2-7; the match to TRBD2 covers 10 bases. Germline lookup yields CDR1 WSHSY and CDR2 SAAADI. CDR3 length: 15 residues. J gave up 0 bases and V 5 bases, and 4 bases lay outside the gene matches. The CDR3 is CASSRTSGSSYEQYF. In nucleotides, the CDR3 is TGCGCCAGCAGTAGGACTAGCGGAAGCTCCTACGAGCAGTACTTC.

The rearrangement joins TRBV7-8 to TRBJ2-7; 7 bases are a match to TRBD2. V was pared by 4 bases and J by 2 bases, with 20 bases of the junction left unmatched. The CDR3 contains 19 residues. CDR1 is SGHVS, CDR2 FQNEAQ, per germline. For the CDR3, the DNA is TGTGCCAGCAGCTCCCCGGGCGCGGGAGCTCTAGTGTGGACCTACGAGCAGTACTTC. Translated: CASSSPGAGALVWTYEQYF.

By share, this clonotype counts as medium-sized. The rearrangement joins TRBV6-2 or TRBV6-3 to TRBJ1-6; TRBD1 agrees at 8 bases. V was pared by 8 bases and J by 9 bases, with 9 bases of the junction left unmatched. Per the germline V gene, CDR1 is MNHEY and CDR2 is SVGEGT. The CDR3 contains 14 residues. CDR3 protein: CASSGQGWGSPLHF. CDR3 nucleotides: TGTGCCAGCTCCGGACAGGGCTGGGGTTCACCCCTCCACTTT.

The chain joins TRBV2 to TRBJ1-6; maybe TRBD1 (6 bases). Germline loops: CDR1 SNHLY, CDR2 FYNNEI. Between the trimmed V and J ends, which lost 7 bases and 9 bases, there was a span of 16 bases. This CDR3 spans 14 amino acids. The CDR3, as DNA: TGTGCCAGCATTGACAGGAGATCAGGTTCACCCCTCCACTTT. Protein sequence: CASIDRRSGSPLHF.

The chain has TRBV6-6 and TRBJ2-3, with TRBD2 matching 10 bases. The CDR3 sequence is 17 residues long. The V segment lost 10 bases and the J segment 1 base; nucleotides outside the gene matches: 14. Germline V gene data show CDR1 as MNHNY and CDR2 as SVGAGI (reference sequence). CDR3: CATFKSGLASRTDTQYF. The DNA for the CDR3 is TGTGCCACCTTTAAGTCGGGACTAGCGAGTCGCACAGATACGCAGTATTTT.

This clonotype was counted at least ten times. J is TRBJ2-7 and V is TRBV18; D ambiguous. The CDR3 consists of 12 residues. Germline V lookup: CDR1 KGHSH, CDR2 LQKENI. V shed 2 bases and J shed 3 bases, with 5 bases lying between them. CDR3 amino acids: CASSPVSYEQYF. DNA of the CDR3: TGTGCCAGCTCACCAGTAAGCTACGAGCAGTACTTC.

This clonotype was found many times. V is TRBV5-1 and J is TRBJ2-3, with TRBD2 identical over 12 bases. The CDR3 runs 16 residues. Germline V gives CDR1 SGHRS, CDR2 YFSETQ. V shed 4 bases, J shed 7 bases, and the junction held 10 bases outside the gene matches. The chain's CDR3 is CASSPGTSGPGNTQYF. The CDR3, as DNA: TGCGCCAGCAGCCCTGGGACTAGCGGGCCAGGGAATACGCAGTATTTT.

In this sample, this clonotype is medium-sized. The chain recombines TRBV28 with TRBJ2-3; 12 bases are shared with TRBD2. CDR1 and CDR2 from the germline V gene are MDHEN and SYDVKM. V lost 5 bases and J lost 7; bases outside the gene matches: 13. The CDR3 is made up of 17 amino acids. The DNA of the CDR3 is TGTGCCAGCAGTCAACTATCTAGCGGGAGGGCGAGAAATACGCAGTATTTT. Translating gives CASSQLSSGRARNTQYF.

This clonotype has ten or more counts. The V and J genes are TRBV28 and TRBJ2-2; TRBD1 might be the D (6 bases). Germline assignment: CDR1 MDHEN and CDR2 SYDVKM. CDR3 length: 17 residues. Trimming stripped 6 bases from V and 4 bases from J, with 21 bases between. The CDR3 DNA follows: TGTGCCAGCAGATACCAAAGGGGGATCCGGGGCACCGGGGAGCTGTTTTTT. This gives the protein CASRYQRGIRGTGELFF.

This clonotype was recorded many times. The chain is built from TRBV10-3 and TRBJ1-5; D not resolved. Germline V CDR1 and CDR2: ENHRY, SYGVKD. The CDR3 is 16 residues long. Deletions cut 2 bases from V and 0 bases from J, with 11 bases between. The CDR3 nucleotides read TGTGCCATCAGTGAGGGAAGTGGATATAGCAATCAGCCCCAGCATTTT. Its translation is CAISEGSGYSNQPQHF.

The chain uses TRBV20-1 and TRBJ2-5, with a tentative D call TRBD2 (7 bases). The germline V gene encodes CDR1 DFQATT and CDR2 SNEGSKA (reference sequence). Trimming pared 0 bases from V and 5 bases from J, leaving 16 bases between. This CDR3 contains 15 residues. The CDR3 protein is CSARDAKGGLETQYF. The CDR3 coding sequence is TGCAGTGCTAGAGATGCGAAGGGGGGGCTCGAGACCCAGTACTTC.

This clonotype has a count of ten or more. The chain carries TRBV12-3 or TRBV12-4 and TRBJ2-1; possibly TRBD2 for D (6 bases). V was cut by 0 bases and J by 2 bases, with 14 bases left in between. The CDR3 runs to 17 residues. The CDR3 coding sequence is TGTGCCAGCAGTTTAGCACATGCTAGCGAACCCTACAATGAGCAGTTCTTC. It yields the protein CASSLAHASEPYNEQFF.

Ten or more counts support this clonotype. The genes are TRBV7-2 and TRBJ1-6; a weak D match, TRBD1 (5 bases). Trimming shortened V by 7 bases and J by 0 bases, and 25 bases separated the two germline ends. The CDR3 is 20 amino acids. The germline gives CDR1 SGHTA, CDR2 FQGNSA. This chain's CDR3 is CASTTTTSFPRGSYNSPLHF. CDR3 in DNA: TGTGCCAGCACCACTACTACCTCTTTCCCAAGGGGCTCCTATAATTCACCCCTCCACTTT.

The rearrangement joins TRBV28 to TRBJ2-7, with TRBD2 matching 10 bases. This CDR3 has 15 residues. V gave up 5 bases and J gave up 6 bases; unmatched junction bases: 10. Germline CDR1 is MDHEN and CDR2 is SYDVKM. CDR3 DNA: TGTGCCAGCAGTCCCTCTCCTAGCGGGGGTTCCGAGCAGTACTTC. Translating gives CASSPSPSGGSEQYF.

In regard to this clonotype: With only one base between it and a far larger clone, this is likely a read error. The gene calls are TRBV11-2 and TRBJ2-3; TRBD2 is a possible D gene (7 bases). V lost 5 bases, J lost 2 bases, and 20 bases lay in between. Germline loops: CDR1 SGHAT, CDR2 FQNNGV. The CDR3 has 17 residues. The DNA for the CDR3 is TGTGCCAGCAGCCCAGTACTATCGGGGGGCCACACAGATACGCAGTATTTT. Amino acid sequence: CASSPVLSGGHTDTQYF. The whole variable domain, filled in from reference TRBV11-2 and TRBJ2-3, reads EAGVAQSPRYKIIEKRQSVAFWCNPISGHATLYWYQQILGQGPKLLIQFQNNGVVDDSQLPKDRFSAERLKGVDSTLKIQPAKLEDSAVYLCASSPVLSGGHTDTQYFGPGTRLTVL.

This clonotype was seen many times. The chain joins TRBV30 to TRBJ2-7, with 7 nucleotides matching TRBD1. Per germline, CDR1 GTSNPN and CDR2 SVGIG (reference sequence). The junction had 3 bases not matched to a gene; V was cut back by 2 bases and J by 5 bases. The CDR3 consists of 12 residues. Written as DNA, the CDR3 is TGTGCCTGGAGTCTCAGGGGGAACGAGCAGTACTTC. Translation: CAWSLRGNEQYF.

This clonotype showed up just once. It is likely a read error: a sequence one base away is far more abundant. CDR3 residues: CASSEWGQGSNEQYF. CDR3 DNA: TGTGCCAGCAGTGAATGGGGACAGGGAAGCAATGAGCAGTACTTC. V is TRBV6-2 or TRBV6-3 and J is TRBJ2-7; 9 nucleotides match TRBD1. The CDR3 runs to 15 residues. V was clipped by 5 bases and J by 7 bases; unmatched bases: 12. Germline CDR1 is MNHEY and CDR2 is SVGEGT.

The CDR3 DNA reads as TGCAGTGCCCCCCCTCCGGCGGATACGCAGTATTTT. Encoded protein: CSAPPPADTQYF. This sequence joins TRBV20-1 and TRBJ2-3, with D uncertain. The CDR3 is made up of 12 amino acids. V dropped 6 bases and J dropped 6 bases, with 13 bases sitting between them. From germline, CDR1 is DFQATT and CDR2 SNEGSKA (reference sequence).

The gene calls are TRBV11-2 and TRBJ2-1; D remains unclear. The CDR3 has 16 residues. The germline V and J ends were trimmed by 4 bases and 5 bases, with 18 bases remaining between them. The germline gives CDR1 SGHAT, CDR2 FQNNGV. The CDR3 spells CASSSPGGPENNEQFF. CDR3 coding DNA: TGTGCCAGCAGCTCTCCGGGCGGACCCGAAAACAATGAGCAGTTCTTC.

With respect to this clonotype: A far bigger clonotype differs at one base, so this is likely a read error. The genes are TRBV10-3 and TRBJ2-4, with 14 nucleotides matching TRBD2. The trim removed 7 bases at V and 13 bases at J, leaving 12 bases unmatched. Germline V gene data show CDR1 as ENHRY and CDR2 as SYGVKD. This CDR3 has 15 residues. CDR3 protein: CAITKGLAGDNEQYF. CDR3 sequence (DNA): TGTGCCATCACCAAGGGACTAGCGGGAGACAATGAGCAGTACTTC.